This is a list of T cell receptor beta chains from one sample in a study of blood T cell repertoires in COVID-19. The repertoire was sequenced with immunoSEQ multiplex PCR; TCRdb's copy has only in-frame clones and lacks some. The sample has approximately 190,000 clones; under 85% are singletons. Material for sequencing was peripheral blood. These receptors all come from a man in his sixties with active or convalescent COVID-19. The CDR3 runs from the conserved cysteine through the conserved F or W. D genes are given only for firm matches. A row's size may be missing; if present it is once, few, many or a size class.

D gene: TRBD1; V gene: TRBV5-8; J gene: TRBJ2-2; clone size: NA; CDR3 DNA: TGTGCCGTCGTACAGGGGACCCTGAACACCGGGGAGCTGTTTTTT; CDR3 protein: CAVVQGTLNTGELFF
D gene: NA; V gene: TRBV5-6; J gene: TRBJ2-1; clone size: NA; CDR3 DNA: TGTGCCAGCGACAAAGGGGTAAGCTCCTACAATGAGCAGTTCTTC; CDR3 protein: CASDKGVSSYNEQFF
D gene: NA; V gene: TRBV30; J gene: TRBJ2-1; clone size: NA; CDR3 DNA: TGTGCCTGGGGTCAAGGGACTGGGGCCTACAATGAGCAGTTCTTC; CDR3 protein: CAWGQGTGAYNEQFF
D gene: TRBD2; V gene: TRBV28; J gene: TRBJ2-2; clone size: few; CDR3 DNA: TGTGCCAGCAGCCCGCTGGGACTAGCGGGCCGGGGGGGTTCCGGGGAGCTGTTTTTT; CDR3 protein: CASSPLGLAGRGGSGELFF
D gene: NA; V gene: TRBV27; J gene: TRBJ1-2; clone size: NA; CDR3 DNA: TGTGCCAGCAGTTTCCCAGGCAACTATGGCTACACCTTC; CDR3 protein: CASSFPGNYGYTF
D gene: NA; V gene: TRBV23-1; J gene: TRBJ1-1; clone size: NA; CDR3 DNA: TGCGCCAGCAGAGTAGAGCGAAGAGCTTTCTTT; CDR3 protein: CASRVERRAFF
D gene: TRBD2; V gene: TRBV6-2/TRBV6-3; J gene: TRBJ2-4; clone size: once; CDR3 DNA: TGTGCCAGCAGTTACCACACGGGAAGCGGGAGTGCCAAAAACATTCAGTACTTC; CDR3 protein: CASSYHTGSGSAKNIQYF
D gene: NA; V gene: TRBV29-1; J gene: TRBJ2-5; clone size: NA; CDR3 DNA: TGCAGCGTAGAGGACAGTGGGGGTGAAGAGACCCAGTACTTC; CDR3 protein: CSVEDSGGEETQYF
D gene: TRBD1; V gene: TRBV29-1; J gene: TRBJ2-7; clone size: NA; CDR3 DNA: TGCAGCGTTGAGGTAACAGGGGGGTTCGAGCAGTACTTC; CDR3 protein: CSVEVTGGFEQYF
D gene: NA; V gene: TRBV12-2; J gene: TRBJ2-7; clone size: NA; CDR3 DNA: TGTGCAAGTCGCTTTCGACTCTTC; CDR3 protein: CASRFRLF
D gene: TRBD1; V gene: TRBV11-3; J gene: TRBJ2-1; clone size: NA; CDR3 DNA: TGTGCCAGCAGCTCACAGGGGTACGAGCAGTTCTTC; CDR3 protein: CASSSQGYEQFF
D gene: TRBD2; V gene: TRBV5-1; J gene: TRBJ2-5; clone size: few; CDR3 DNA: TGCGCCAGCAGCTATAATGGACTAGCGGGAGAGTTAGAGACCCAGTACTTC; CDR3 protein: CASSYNGLAGELETQYF
D gene: NA; V gene: TRBV7-8; J gene: TRBJ2-1; clone size: NA; CDR3 DNA: TGTGCCAGCAGCTTAGAGGTTTGGACACCTTACAATGAGCAGTTCTTC; CDR3 protein: CASSLEVWTPYNEQFF
D gene: TRBD2; V gene: TRBV5-1; J gene: TRBJ2-1; clone size: few; CDR3 DNA: TGCGCCAGCAGCTTACGGGAGGCCGGGAATGAGCAGTTCTTC; CDR3 protein: CASSLREAGNEQFF
D gene: TRBD2; V gene: TRBV29-1; J gene: TRBJ2-2; clone size: NA; CDR3 DNA: TGCAGCGTTGGGACCGGACTAGCGGACAACACCGGGGAGCTGTTTTTT; CDR3 protein: CSVGTGLADNTGELFF
D gene: NA; V gene: TRBV24-1; J gene: TRBJ1-1; clone size: NA; CDR3 DNA: TGTGCCACCAGTGAGATCGACAGGTTCTCCACTGAAGCTTTCTTT; CDR3 protein: CATSEIDRFSTEAFF
D gene: NA; V gene: TRBV7-9; J gene: TRBJ2-7; clone size: NA; CDR3 DNA: TGTGCCAGCAGCTTCAGGGTACACGAGCAGTACTTC; CDR3 protein: CASSFRVHEQYF
D gene: TRBD1; V gene: TRBV18; J gene: TRBJ1-6; clone size: once; CDR3 DNA: TGTGCCAGCTCACCGTTCGCCAGGGGGTTTAATTCACCCCTCCACTTT; CDR3 protein: CASSPFARGFNSPLHF
D gene: NA; V gene: TRBV24-1; J gene: TRBJ2-7; clone size: NA; CDR3 DNA: TGTGCCACCAGTGAACGGACAGCAAGCTCCTACGAGCAGTACTTC; CDR3 protein: CATSERTASSYEQYF
D gene: NA; V gene: TRBV9; J gene: TRBJ2-5; clone size: NA; CDR3 DNA: TGTGCCAGCAGCGTAGGGGGACTTCCCCAAGAGACCCAGTACTTC; CDR3 protein: CASSVGGLPQETQYF
D gene: NA; V gene: TRBV18; J gene: TRBJ2-1; clone size: NA; CDR3 DNA: TGTGCCAGCTCACCCCGGACAGCTCCCTACAATGAGCAGTTCTTC; CDR3 protein: CASSPRTAPYNEQFF
D gene: NA; V gene: TRBV9; J gene: TRBJ2-5; clone size: NA; CDR3 DNA: TGTGCCAGCGCGGGGGAGACCCAGTACTTC; CDR3 protein: CASAGETQYF
D gene: TRBD1; V gene: TRBV6-2/TRBV6-3; J gene: TRBJ1-2; clone size: NA; CDR3 DNA: TGTGCCAGCAGTAACCCCGGGACAGGGGGCAATGGCTACACCTTC; CDR3 protein: CASSNPGTGGNGYTF
D gene: NA; V gene: TRBV7-9; J gene: TRBJ2-5; clone size: NA; CDR3 DNA: TGTGCCAGCAGCCTCGGACAGACACTAGAGACCCAGTACTTC; CDR3 protein: CASSLGQTLETQYF
D gene: TRBD2; V gene: TRBV5-6; J gene: TRBJ2-3; clone size: NA; CDR3 DNA: TGTGCCAGCAGCTTCGGGACTAGCGGAGGCACAGATACGCAGTATTTT; CDR3 protein: CASSFGTSGGTDTQYF
D gene: NA; V gene: TRBV19; J gene: TRBJ2-5; clone size: NA; CDR3 DNA: TGTGCCAGTATGAGGGGGGGGTCGGGGGGACAAGAGACCCAGTACTTC; CDR3 protein: CASMRGGSGGQETQYF
D gene: NA; V gene: TRBV28; J gene: TRBJ2-2; clone size: once; CDR3 DNA: TGTGCCAGCAGTTTATCGGTGCGGAACACCGGGGAGCTGTTTTTT; CDR3 protein: CASSLSVRNTGELFF
D gene: NA; V gene: TRBV24-1; J gene: TRBJ2-4; clone size: NA; CDR3 DNA: TGTGCCACCAGTGACCCCGGACAGGGAGGGAACATTCAGTACTTC; CDR3 protein: CATSDPGQGGNIQYF
D gene: TRBD1; V gene: TRBV28; J gene: TRBJ1-1; clone size: NA; CDR3 DNA: TGTGCCAGCAGGCGGGACAGGCGGAACACTGAAGCTTTCTTT; CDR3 protein: CASRRDRRNTEAFF
D gene: NA; V gene: TRBV6-6; J gene: TRBJ1-5; clone size: NA; CDR3 DNA: TGTGCCAGCGAACAGGGTAGCAATCAGCCCCAGCATTTT; CDR3 protein: CASEQGSNQPQHF
D gene: TRBD1; V gene: TRBV7-9; J gene: TRBJ1-1; clone size: NA; CDR3 DNA: TGTGCCAGCAGCCCCAGAACAGGGGCGGGTGAAGCTTTCTTT; CDR3 protein: CASSPRTGAGEAFF
D gene: NA; V gene: TRBV19; J gene: TRBJ2-7; clone size: NA; CDR3 DNA: TGTGCCAGTAGCGTGCCGGGGATCGAGCAGTACTTC; CDR3 protein: CASSVPGIEQYF
D gene: TRBD1; V gene: TRBV3-1/TRBV3-2; J gene: TRBJ1-1; clone size: NA; CDR3 DNA: TGTGCCAGCAGCCTCCGGACAGGGGTGGGCACTGAAGCTTTCTTT; CDR3 protein: CASSLRTGVGTEAFF
D gene: NA; V gene: TRBV5-6; J gene: TRBJ1-4; clone size: NA; CDR3 DNA: TGTGCCAGCAGTCCGCAGGGTAAGGATGAAAAACTGTTTTTT; CDR3 protein: CASSPQGKDEKLFF
D gene: TRBD2; V gene: TRBV5-6; J gene: TRBJ2-1; clone size: NA; CDR3 DNA: TGTGCCAGCAGCTTGGGACTAGCCGAGAGCGGTGAGCAGTTCTTC; CDR3 protein: CASSLGLAESGEQFF
D gene: NA; V gene: TRBV11-2; J gene: TRBJ2-1; clone size: NA; CDR3 DNA: TGTGCCAGCAGTTTAGGGTATAGCTCCTACAATGAGCAGTTCTTC; CDR3 protein: CASSLGYSSYNEQFF
D gene: TRBD2; V gene: TRBV19; J gene: TRBJ2-4; clone size: NA; CDR3 DNA: TGTGCCAGTAGTAGGGGAGCGACGGGGGGCAAAAACATTCAGTACTTC; CDR3 protein: CASSRGATGGKNIQYF
D gene: TRBD1; V gene: TRBV28; J gene: TRBJ1-1; clone size: NA; CDR3 DNA: TGTGCCAGCAGTATCCTTCCGGGACAGCTAGCTTTCTTT; CDR3 protein: CASSILPGQLAFF
D gene: NA; V gene: TRBV6-5; J gene: TRBJ1-5; clone size: NA; CDR3 DNA: TGTGCCAGCAGTTACTCTGAGGGCAATCAGCCCCAGCATTTT; CDR3 protein: CASSYSEGNQPQHF
D gene: NA; V gene: TRBV6-6; J gene: TRBJ2-1; clone size: NA; CDR3 DNA: TGTGCCAGCGGAACCTTCCGGGGGGCCGAGCAGTTCTTC; CDR3 protein: CASGTFRGAEQFF
D gene: NA; V gene: TRBV11-2; J gene: TRBJ2-1; clone size: few; CDR3 DNA: TGTGCCAGCAGCTTAGGCAGGGGAGATGAGCAGTTCTTC; CDR3 protein: CASSLGRGDEQFF
D gene: NA; V gene: TRBV11-2; J gene: TRBJ2-1; clone size: NA; CDR3 DNA: TGTGCCAGCAGCTTAGTCCCAGTTAACAATGAGCAGTTCTTC; CDR3 protein: CASSLVPVNNEQFF
D gene: TRBD2; V gene: TRBV4-2; J gene: TRBJ2-7; clone size: NA; CDR3 DNA: TGTGCCAGCTCACCGGGACTAGCGGGATTGGGCGAGCAGTACTTC; CDR3 protein: CASSPGLAGLGEQYF
D gene: NA; V gene: TRBV5-6; J gene: TRBJ1-5; clone size: NA; CDR3 DNA: TGTGCCAGCATGCCCCCCGGGGTCGGGCAGCCCCAGCATTTT; CDR3 protein: CASMPPGVGQPQHF
D gene: TRBD1; V gene: TRBV9; J gene: TRBJ2-7; clone size: NA; CDR3 DNA: TGTGCCAGCAGCCCAGGGGGCGAGCAGTACTTC; CDR3 protein: CASSPGGEQYF
D gene: TRBD2; V gene: TRBV7-3; J gene: TRBJ2-7; clone size: NA; CDR3 DNA: TGTGCCAGCAGCTGGACTAGCAGCTCCTACGAGCAGTACTTC; CDR3 protein: CASSWTSSSYEQYF
D gene: TRBD2; V gene: TRBV11-2; J gene: TRBJ2-7; clone size: NA; CDR3 DNA: TGTGCCAGCAGCCCCAGCGGGGACCACGAGCAGTACTTC; CDR3 protein: CASSPSGDHEQYF
D gene: NA; V gene: TRBV11-2; J gene: TRBJ2-5; clone size: NA; CDR3 DNA: TGTGCCAGCAGCTTACTTGGGACTCTGCAAGAGACCCAGTACTTC; CDR3 protein: CASSLLGTLQETQYF